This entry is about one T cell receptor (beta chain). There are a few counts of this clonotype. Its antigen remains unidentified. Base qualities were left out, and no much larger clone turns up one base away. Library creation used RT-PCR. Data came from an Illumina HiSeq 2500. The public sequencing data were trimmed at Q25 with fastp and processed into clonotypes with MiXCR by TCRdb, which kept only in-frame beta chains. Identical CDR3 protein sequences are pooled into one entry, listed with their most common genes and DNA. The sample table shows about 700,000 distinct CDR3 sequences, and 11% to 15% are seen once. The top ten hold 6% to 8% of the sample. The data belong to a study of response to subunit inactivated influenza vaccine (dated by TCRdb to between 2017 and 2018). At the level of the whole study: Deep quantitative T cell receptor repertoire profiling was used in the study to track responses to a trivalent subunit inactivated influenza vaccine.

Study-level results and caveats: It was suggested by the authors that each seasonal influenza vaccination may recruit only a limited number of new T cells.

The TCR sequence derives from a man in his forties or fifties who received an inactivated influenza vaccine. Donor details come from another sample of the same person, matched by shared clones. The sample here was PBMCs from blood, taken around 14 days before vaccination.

The DNA is as follows: TGTGCCAGCAGTTGGACAGGGACCGATACGCAGTATTTT. Translated, it gives CASSWTGTDTQYF. The sequence joins TRBV5-4 to TRBJ2-3; TRBD1 aligns with 8 central bases. The CDR3 starts with the cysteine, ends with the phenylalanine, and has 13 residues. Only the CDR3 region is kept as DNA, spanning 39 bases read in frame from base 1. From a lookup of the germline V gene (reference sequence), CDR1 and CDR2 are SGHNT and YYREEE. V has 5 bases trimmed and J has 6 bases trimmed; junction bases matching no gene number 5.